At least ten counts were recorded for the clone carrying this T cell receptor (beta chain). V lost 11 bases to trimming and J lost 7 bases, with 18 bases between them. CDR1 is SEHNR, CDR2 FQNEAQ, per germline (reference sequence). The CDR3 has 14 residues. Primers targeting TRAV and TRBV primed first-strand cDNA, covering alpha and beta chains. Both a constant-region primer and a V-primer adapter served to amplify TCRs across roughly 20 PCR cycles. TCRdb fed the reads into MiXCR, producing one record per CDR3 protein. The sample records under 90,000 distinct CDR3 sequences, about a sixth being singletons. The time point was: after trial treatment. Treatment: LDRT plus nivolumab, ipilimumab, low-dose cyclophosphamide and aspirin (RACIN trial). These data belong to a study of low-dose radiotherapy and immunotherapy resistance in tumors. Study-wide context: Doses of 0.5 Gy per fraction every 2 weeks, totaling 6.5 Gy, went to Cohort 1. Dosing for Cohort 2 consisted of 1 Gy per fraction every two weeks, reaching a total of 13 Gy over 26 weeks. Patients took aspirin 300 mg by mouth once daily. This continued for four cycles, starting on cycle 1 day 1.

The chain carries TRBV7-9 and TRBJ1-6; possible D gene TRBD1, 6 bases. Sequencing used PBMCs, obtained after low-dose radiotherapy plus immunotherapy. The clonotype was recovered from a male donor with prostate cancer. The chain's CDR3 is CAPGEASFNSPLHF. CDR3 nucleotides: TGTGCCCCAGGGGAGGCAAGCTTCAATTCACCCCTCCACTTT.